The sequence of this T cell receptor (beta chain) was determined in a study of human T cells and chemical hapten exposure. Trimming shortened V by 5 bases and J by 3 bases, and 15 bases separated the two germline ends. Looked up from germline, CDR1 is LNHDA and CDR2 is SQIVND (reference sequence). The CDR3 loop spans 15 amino acids. Unique molecular identifiers were linked by the library to individual cDNA molecules. Each CDR3 protein gets one entry after TCRdb re-called the RACE reads with MiXCR. The sample has about 380,000 distinct CDR3 sequences, 4% to 6% seen once. Specified time point: pre-sensitization, week 0. Indicated treatment: therapeutic diphenylcyclopropenone sensitization with weekly scalp DPC. Alopecia patients between 18 and 70 years old and suitable for DPC were used as donors. Ten or more counts support this clonotype.

The receptor was derived from a woman in her 50s with alopecia areata. Some clones in this sample may be carry-over from other donors' samples. This chain joins TRBV19 and TRBJ2-3; possible D gene TRBD1, 6 bases. The sample in question was whole blood, obtained in connection with sensitization to the hapten diphenylcyclopropenone (DPC). The DNA of the CDR3 is TGTGCCAGTAGTTTAACAGGGAGTTGGACAGATACGCAGTATTTT. Protein product: CASSLTGSWTDTQYF.